The rows below give T cell receptor beta chains drawn from one sample of a study of cytomegalovirus exposure and HLA in healthy donors. Produced via immunoSEQ multiplex PCR; TCRdb's table is partial and in-frame only. Of some 110,000 clones listed, 70% to 80% are singletons. Sequenced material: PBMCs. Every receptor here comes from a woman between 45 and 65 years old in good health and CMV-seropositive. The CDR3 runs from the conserved cysteine through the conserved F or W. A D gene is named only where the DNA matches it firmly. Clone size is given for some rows only: seen once, a few or many times, or a class if the clone is expanded.

v_gene: TRBV4-1
d_gene: TRBD1
abundance: NA
j_gene: TRBJ2-3
CDR3nt: TGCGCCAGCAGCCCACGGGACAGGGAGTTTTCAGATACGCAGTATTTT
CDR3aa: CASSPRDREFSDTQYF

v_gene: TRBV7-2
d_gene: NA
abundance: NA
j_gene: TRBJ1-2
CDR3nt: TGTGCCACCCGAGATGGAGGGGAAGCTAACTATGGCTACACCTTC
CDR3aa: CATRDGGEANYGYTF

v_gene: TRBV29-1
d_gene: NA
abundance: NA
j_gene: TRBJ1-1
CDR3nt: TGCAGCGTTGAAAAGGGGAGGACTGAAGCTTTCTTT
CDR3aa: CSVEKGRTEAFF

v_gene: TRBV19
d_gene: NA
abundance: NA
j_gene: TRBJ1-1
CDR3nt: TGTGCCAGTAGTTACCTCGGGAACACTGAAGCTTTCTTT
CDR3aa: CASSYLGNTEAFF

v_gene: TRBV30
d_gene: NA
abundance: NA
j_gene: TRBJ1-1
CDR3nt: TGTGCCTGGACAGACAACCGAATGAACACTGAAGCTTTCTTT
CDR3aa: CAWTDNRMNTEAFF

v_gene: TRBV29-1
d_gene: TRBD1
abundance: few
j_gene: TRBJ2-2
CDR3nt: TGCAGCGTTGTAGTGGGGACAGTGAACACCGGGGAGCTGTTTTTT
CDR3aa: CSVVVGTVNTGELFF

v_gene: TRBV5-4
d_gene: NA
abundance: NA
j_gene: TRBJ1-2
CDR3nt: TGTGCCAGCAGGCTCGTGGGACAAACGCATGGCTACACCTTC
CDR3aa: CASRLVGQTHGYTF

v_gene: TRBV28
d_gene: TRBD2
abundance: NA
j_gene: TRBJ2-7
CDR3nt: TGTGCCAGCAGTCAGACTAGCGGGTTCCTCTACGAGCAGTACTTC
CDR3aa: CASSQTSGFLYEQYF

v_gene: TRBV7-9
d_gene: TRBD1
abundance: NA
j_gene: TRBJ1-1
CDR3nt: TGTTCCAGTAACAGGGGTGACACTGAAGCTTTCTTT
CDR3aa: CSSNRGDTEAFF

v_gene: TRBV19
d_gene: NA
abundance: NA
j_gene: TRBJ1-4
CDR3nt: TGTGCCAGTAGTACGGATGACAGGCTCGGAGAAAAACTGTTTTTT
CDR3aa: CASSTDDRLGEKLFF

v_gene: TRBV5-1
d_gene: NA
abundance: NA
j_gene: TRBJ1-1
CDR3nt: TGCGCCAGCAGCTTGACAATATCGAACACTGAAGCTTTCTTT
CDR3aa: CASSLTISNTEAFF

v_gene: TRBV29-1
d_gene: NA
abundance: few
j_gene: TRBJ1-2
CDR3nt: TGCAGCGTAGAGCTTAGCTCTTATGGCTACACCTTC
CDR3aa: CSVELSSYGYTF

v_gene: TRBV11-2
d_gene: NA
abundance: NA
j_gene: TRBJ2-1
CDR3nt: TGTGCCAGCAGCTCGCTTCTACCCGAAAACTACAATGAGCAGTTCTTC
CDR3aa: CASSSLLPENYNEQFF

v_gene: TRBV2
d_gene: TRBD1
abundance: once
j_gene: TRBJ1-2
CDR3nt: TGTGCCAGCAGTGGGACAGGGGGCTCCTATGGCTACACCTTC
CDR3aa: CASSGTGGSYGYTF

v_gene: TRBV10-2
d_gene: TRBD2
abundance: NA
j_gene: TRBJ2-2
CDR3nt: TGCGCCAGCAGAACCAGCGGGGGGGGTGTCGGGGAGCTGTTTTTT
CDR3aa: CASRTSGGGVGELFF

v_gene: TRBV7-2
d_gene: TRBD1
abundance: NA
j_gene: TRBJ1-4
CDR3nt: TGTGCCAGCAGCCCCGGGCAGGGGGCGCGAAAACTGTTTTTT
CDR3aa: CASSPGQGARKLFF

v_gene: TRBV30
d_gene: NA
abundance: NA
j_gene: TRBJ1-5
CDR3nt: TGTGCCTGGAGTGGACGACAGGTGGTTCAGCCCCAGCATTTT
CDR3aa: CAWSGRQVVQPQHF

v_gene: TRBV19
d_gene: TRBD1
abundance: once
j_gene: TRBJ1-1
CDR3nt: TGTGCCAGTAGTAGGTCAGGGGGACTGAACACTGAAGCTTTCTTT
CDR3aa: CASSRSGGLNTEAFF

v_gene: TRBV10-3
d_gene: TRBD1
abundance: NA
j_gene: TRBJ1-1
CDR3nt: TGTGCCATCAGGAATACAGGGGGCGGAATGAACACTGAAGCTTTCTTT
CDR3aa: CAIRNTGGGMNTEAFF

v_gene: TRBV18
d_gene: NA
abundance: NA
j_gene: TRBJ1-2
CDR3nt: TGTGCCAGCTCACTCTCACAGGGAGCTAACTATGGCTACACCTTC
CDR3aa: CASSLSQGANYGYTF

v_gene: TRBV28
d_gene: TRBD1
abundance: once
j_gene: TRBJ1-5
CDR3nt: TGTGCCAGCAGTTTGCCGGGACAGGGGTCCCTAAGTAGCAATCAGCCCCAGCATTTT
CDR3aa: CASSLPGQGSLSSNQPQHF

v_gene: TRBV19
d_gene: TRBD2
abundance: NA
j_gene: TRBJ2-2
CDR3nt: TGTGCCAGTAGTATAGTGGGGGGGACGAACACCGGGGAGCTGTTTTTT
CDR3aa: CASSIVGGTNTGELFF

v_gene: TRBV2
d_gene: TRBD2
abundance: NA
j_gene: TRBJ2-7
CDR3nt: TGTGCCAGCAGTGAATTACCCGGGACGGGGGGATACGAGCAGTACTTC
CDR3aa: CASSELPGTGGYEQYF

v_gene: TRBV9
d_gene: NA
abundance: NA
j_gene: TRBJ1-4
CDR3nt: TGTGCCAGCAGTCCGGGACAACCAAATGAAAAACTGTTTTTT
CDR3aa: CASSPGQPNEKLFF

v_gene: TRBV19
d_gene: TRBD1
abundance: few
j_gene: TRBJ1-5
CDR3nt: TGTGCCAGTAGTGCCCACCCGGGACAGGGCAATCAGCCCCAGCATTTT
CDR3aa: CASSAHPGQGNQPQHF

v_gene: TRBV27
d_gene: NA
abundance: NA
j_gene: TRBJ1-2
CDR3nt: TGTGCCAGCAGTTTATCGCTCACAGGGCGATATGGCTACACCTTC
CDR3aa: CASSLSLTGRYGYTF